The 31 T cell receptor beta chains below come from one sample, sequenced in a study of blood T cells in healthy people across ages. Primers used in a second PCR of roughly 6 to 12 cycles were a sample-barcoded 5' primer and a J-beta primer mix. TCRdb recomputed calls from the 5' RACE reads with MiXCR, one row per CDR3 protein. The sample has about 720,000 distinct CDR3 sequences, 22% seen once; the top ten hold 22%. Sequenced input: blood. These receptors were obtained from a man between 65 and 80 years old in good health.

This clonotype was seen a few times. The chain recombines TRBV12-3 or TRBV12-4 with TRBJ2-5, with TRBD2 as a possible D gene (5 bases). The CDR3 runs 16 residues. V lost 5 bases and J lost 11, with 27 bases in between. CDR3 DNA: TGTGCCAGCAGTGCAGGACTGGGGAGTTCCGAATCGGGGCAGTACTTC. Protein product: CASSAGLGSSESGQYF.

This clonotype was counted once. The chain is built from TRBV28 and TRBJ2-3; 10 bases map to TRBD2. The CDR3 has 18 residues. In germline, CDR1 is MDHEN, CDR2 SYDVKM. Unmatched junction bases numbered 11, after V lost 2 bases and J lost 3 bases. CDR3 DNA sequence: TGTGCCAGCAGTTTAATCGGGAAGATAGCGGGGGGAACAGATACGCAGTATTTT. Translating it yields CASSLIGKIAGGTDTQYF.

The genes are TRBV6-5 and TRBJ2-1; possible D gene TRBD1, 6 bases. V lost 0 bases, J lost 7 bases, and 19 bases lay in between. From germline, CDR1 is MNHEY and CDR2 SVGAGI. The CDR3 has 17 amino acids. CDR3 DNA: TGTGCCAGCAGTTACTCGATTTCAGGGGTTCTAAGGAATGAGCAGTTCTTC. It is translated as CASSYSISGVLRNEQFF.

The chain links TRBV12-3 or TRBV12-4 to TRBJ2-2, with 9 bases aligning to TRBD2. J lost 3 bases, V lost 0 bases, and 11 bases had no gene match. The CDR3 runs to 19 residues. The CDR3 loop is CASSLAPLSAGGDTGELFF. Here the CDR3 DNA reads TGTGCCAGCAGTTTAGCCCCTCTTAGCGCGGGAGGGGACACCGGGGAGCTGTTTTTT.

V is TRBV11-2 and J is TRBJ2-1; 11 nucleotides align to TRBD1. The trim removed 3 bases at V and 8 bases at J, leaving 3 bases unmatched. Germline values: CDR1 SGHAT, CDR2 FQNNGV. The CDR3 runs to 14 residues. The CDR3 region is CASSLGTGGDEQFF. The CDR3 bases are TGTGCCAGCAGCTTGGGGACAGGGGGTGATGAGCAGTTCTTC.

The DNA of the CDR3 is TGTGCCAGCTCACCGTGGATCGATTCACCCCTCCACTTT. It yields the protein CASSPWIDSPLHF. V usage is TRBV18 and J usage is TRBJ1-6; D is unclear. Trimming cost V 3 bases and J 8 bases, with 8 bases left between them. The CDR3 totals 13 residues. Germline lookup yields CDR1 KGHSH and CDR2 LQKENI.

This clonotype occurred many times. The chain combines TRBV12-3 or TRBV12-4 with TRBJ2-7; TRBD1 matches 8 bases. This CDR3 comprises 14 residues. Losses at the gene ends were 7 bases for V and 6 bases for J; bases not matched to a gene: 11. The CDR3 nucleotides are TGTGCCAGCACCCTGACAGGGGCTTCGGTCGAGCAGTACTTC. Its translation is CASTLTGASVEQYF.

Regarding this clonotype: This may stem from a read error, because a much larger clone lies one nucleotide away. The J gene is TRBJ2-1, the V gene TRBV5-1; 8 bases match TRBD2. V trimming: 4 bases; J trimming: 6 bases; junction bases outside the gene matches: 6. The length of the CDR3 is 14 residues. Germline V CDR1 and CDR2: SGHRS, YFSETQ. CDR3 DNA sequence: TGCGCCAGCAGCAATAGCGGGACTTGCAATGAGCAGTTCTTC. It yields the protein CASSNSGTCNEQFF.

This chain joins TRBV7-7 and TRBJ1-1; TRBD1 might be the D (6 bases). Germline lookup yields CDR1 SSHAT and CDR2 FNYEAQ (reference sequence). V shed 5 bases and J shed 4 bases, with 17 bases lying between them. CDR3 length: 15 residues. This CDR3 reads CASSPLYSGATEAFF. Written as DNA, the CDR3 is TGTGCCAGCAGCCCCCTCTATTCAGGGGCCACTGAAGCTTTCTTT.

This clonotype was found many times. This chain uses TRBV5-1 with TRBJ2-1; D possibly corresponds to TRBD2 (6 bases). Trimming cost V 0 bases and J 5 bases, with 21 bases left between them. This CDR3 has 18 residues. The germline gives CDR1 SGHRS, CDR2 YFSETQ. The CDR3: CASSLAIEWLAKDNEQFF. In DNA, the CDR3 is TGCGCCAGCAGCTTGGCCATTGAGTGGCTAGCGAAAGACAATGAGCAGTTCTTC. Full variable domain (remainder filled in from reference TRBV5-1 and TRBJ2-1): KAGVTQTPRYLIKTRGQQVTLSCSPISGHRSVSWYQQTPGQGLQFLFEYFSETQRNKGNFPGRFSGRQFSNSRSEMNVSTLELGDSALYLCASSLAIEWLAKDNEQFFGPGTRLTVL.

There are a few counts of this clonotype. This chain connects TRBV6-5 to TRBJ2-3; the D gene could be TRBD1 or TRBD2 (5 bases each). Germline loops: CDR1 MNHEY, CDR2 SVGAGI. The CDR3 is 18 amino acids. The V end lost 2 bases, the J end lost 1 base, and 19 bases lay between the germline ends. DNA of the CDR3: TGTGCCAGCAGTTACCGGTCCGGGGCCGGGTTTGGCACAGATACGCAGTATTTT. Its protein product is CASSYRSGAGFGTDTQYF.

This clonotype was counted ten times or more. This chain connects TRBV6-2 or TRBV6-3 to TRBJ1-2, with TRBD1 matching 8 bases. Germline V CDR1 and CDR2: MNHEY, SVGEGT. Germline trimming cut 7 bases from V and 2 bases from J; bases unmatched to any gene: 9. This CDR3 is built from 15 residues. Here the CDR3 reads CASIQNSGGNYGYTF. The CDR3 DNA sequence: TGTGCCAGCATCCAAAATTCAGGGGGCAACTATGGCTACACCTTC.

The chain uses TRBV12-3 or TRBV12-4 and TRBJ2-3; 14 nucleotides agree with TRBD2. With V trimmed by 6 bases and J by 0 bases, 5 bases remained unmatched. This CDR3 comprises 17 residues. CDR3 residues: CASSQGLAGESTDTQYF. For the CDR3, the DNA is TGTGCCAGCAGCCAGGGACTAGCGGGGGAAAGCACAGATACGCAGTATTTT.

This clonotype appeared a few times. The CDR3 protein is CASSARTETDTQYF. The DNA for the CDR3 is TGTGCCAGCAGTGCTAGGACAGAGACAGATACGCAGTATTTT. V gene TRBV28 combines with J gene TRBJ2-3; D perhaps matches TRBD1 (6 bases). Trimming shortened V by 5 bases and J by 3 bases, and 12 bases separated the two germline ends. Germline values: CDR1 MDHEN, CDR2 SYDVKM. The CDR3 consists of 14 residues.

The chain carries TRBV2 and TRBJ2-3; a possible D gene is TRBD2 (6 bases). CDR3 size: 13 residues. Germline V gene sequence: CDR1 SNHLY, CDR2 FYNNEI. Trimming cost V 8 bases and J 7 bases, with 16 bases left between them. The CDR3 DNA is TGTGCCAGCGAGAACGGGAGTTATAATACGCAGTATTTT. This sequence encodes CASENGSYNTQYF.

V usage is TRBV19 and J usage is TRBJ1-1, with 11 bases aligning to TRBD1. J lost 1 base, V lost 4 bases, and 2 bases had no gene match. In germline, CDR1 is LNHDA, CDR2 SQIVND (reference sequence). The CDR3 totals 15 residues. The CDR3 nucleotides read TGTGCCAGTAGTACCGGACAGGGGGCGAACACTGAAGCTTTCTTT. Its protein product is CASSTGQGANTEAFF.

This sequence joins TRBV12-3 or TRBV12-4 and TRBJ1-4; D not certain. The CDR3 totals 14 residues. The V end lost 2 bases, the J end lost 8 bases, and 12 bases lay between the germline ends. Written as DNA, the CDR3 is TGTGCCAGCAGTTTATCGGGCGTGCGCGAAAAACTGTTTTTT. Its protein product is CASSLSGVREKLFF.

The table lists this clonotype with a few counts. The chain links TRBV6-2 or TRBV6-3 to TRBJ2-5; possible D gene TRBD1, 5 bases. The CDR3 contains 14 residues. Trimming removed 2 bases from V and 3 bases from J, with 10 bases in between. CDR1 and CDR2 (germline): MNHEY, SVGEGT. Here the CDR3 reads CASSYRDSKETQYF. DNA for the CDR3: TGTGCCAGCAGTTACCGCGACAGCAAAGAGACCCAGTACTTC.

This chain uses TRBV20-1 with TRBJ2-1; D is undetermined. The DNA end is more similar to TRBJ2-5, so the J call may be wrong. The CDR3 is 12 residues long. Germline V lookup: CDR1 DFQATT, CDR2 SNEGSKA (reference sequence). CDR3 loop: CSASVNQETQYF. In DNA, the CDR3 is TGCAGTGCATCGGTAAACCAAGAGACCCAGTACTTC.

The genes are TRBV25-1 and TRBJ2-7; TRBD2 might be the D (7 bases). This CDR3 has 14 residues. V gave up 0 bases and J gave up 5 bases, with 11 bases separating them. CDR1 MGHDK and CDR2 SYGVNS come from the germline V gene. CDR3 sequence (DNA): TGTGCCAGCAGTGAATATCGGGGGGCGAACGAGCAGTACTTC. Its protein is CASSEYRGANEQYF.

The rearrangement joins TRBV27 to TRBJ1-1; perhaps TRBD1 as D (6 bases). The CDR3 is 13 residues long. Trimming cost V 6 bases and J 5 bases, with 13 bases left between them. CDR1 is MNHEY, CDR2 SMNVEV, per germline (reference sequence). The CDR3 coding sequence is TGTGCCAGCAGCGGGGGGAGGGGGACTGAAGCTTTCTTT. It codes for CASSGGRGTEAFF.

The chain recombines TRBV12-3 or TRBV12-4 with TRBJ2-5, with 9 bases that match TRBD1. The tail of the sequence fits TRBJ2-7 better, so the J call may be wrong. This CDR3 contains 13 residues. CDR3: CASSSGTGREQYV. CDR3 in DNA: TGTGCCAGCAGTTCTGGGACAGGGCGCGAGCAGTACGTC.

This clonotype was counted a few times. The rearrangement joins TRBV6-2 or TRBV6-3 to TRBJ2-5; no firm D call. The J call may not be correct, given that the DNA end is closer to TRBJ2-7. Germline loops: CDR1 MNHEY, CDR2 SVGEGT. This CDR3 region has 15 residues. The CDR3 here is CASRTLPFLTYEQYV. The CDR3, as DNA: TGTGCCAGCAGAACCCTGCCTTTTCTGACCTACGAGCAGTACGTC.

This chain links TRBV6-5 with TRBJ1-2; tentatively, D is TRBD1 (5 bases). Trimming took 2 bases from V and 7 from J, leaving 14 bases between them. The germline gives CDR1 MNHEY, CDR2 SVGAGI. CDR3 length equals 14 residues. The CDR3 bases are TGTGCCAGCAGTTACGGGGCAGGGCCGGTTGGCTACACCTTC. This sequence encodes CASSYGAGPVGYTF.

This clonotype was seen at least ten times. V and J are TRBV3-1 and TRBJ2-3; 12 bases are a match to TRBD2. Trimming took 4 bases from V and 5 from J; bases not matched to a gene: 4. This CDR3 contains 15 residues. Germline CDR1 LGHDT, CDR2 YNNKEL (reference sequence). CDR3 loop: CASSRRLAGEDTQYF. The CDR3 DNA sequence: TGTGCCAGCAGCCGCCGACTAGCGGGAGAAGATACGCAGTATTTT.

The sample holds many counts of this clonotype. The rearrangement uses TRBV6-5 and TRBJ2-3; 12 positions agree with TRBD2. From germline, CDR1 is MNHEY and CDR2 SVGAGI. V trimming: 5 bases; J trimming: 3 bases; junction bases outside the gene matches: 3. This CDR3 contains 15 residues. The chain's CDR3 is CASSATSGGTDTQYF. The CDR3 DNA reads as TGTGCCAGCAGTGCGACTAGCGGGGGAACAGATACGCAGTATTTT.

This clonotype was recorded once. The chain couples TRBV3-1 to TRBJ2-7, with D possibly matching TRBD2 (6 bases). Germline V gene sequence: CDR1 LGHDT, CDR2 YNNKEL (reference sequence). The CDR3 runs 15 residues. Deletions cut 0 bases from V and 1 base from J, with 10 bases between. The CDR3 spells CASSQDAGSSYEQYF. The CDR3 region has the DNA TGTGCCAGCAGCCAAGATGCGGGGTCTTCCTACGAGCAGTACTTC.

V is TRBV20-1 and J is TRBJ2-1; TRBD2 matches at 9 bases. V shed 4 bases and J 2 bases; nucleotides not matched to a gene: 6. Germline CDR1 is DFQATT and CDR2 is SNEGSKA (reference sequence). The CDR3 length is 15 residues. CDR3 sequence (DNA): TGCAGTGCTACAGGTATAGCGGGAGCCTACAATGAGCAGTTCTTC. Translated: CSATGIAGAYNEQFF.

The chain recombines TRBV5-4 with TRBJ1-2; D unclear. Germline-derived CDR1 and CDR2 are SGHNT and YYREEE (reference sequence). The CDR3 has 14 amino acids. V was trimmed by 0 bases and J by 0 bases, leaving 6 bases between them. This CDR3 is CASSLVLTNYGYTF. DNA of the CDR3: TGTGCCAGCAGCTTGGTGCTAACTAACTATGGCTACACCTTC.

The chain carries TRBV5-1 and TRBJ2-2; the match to TRBD2 covers 7 bases. Germline values: CDR1 SGHRS, CDR2 YFSETQ. The CDR3 is made up of 14 amino acids. Germline trimming cut 4 bases from V and 4 bases from J; bases unmatched to any gene: 4. The CDR3 reads CASSGREITGELFF. For the CDR3, the DNA is TGCGCCAGCAGCGGGCGGGAGATCACCGGGGAGCTGTTTTTT.

The V gene is TRBV12-3 or TRBV12-4, the J gene TRBJ2-7, with TRBD1 as a possible D gene (6 bases). With 5 bases removed from V and 5 bases from J, the gap between germline ends came to 10 bases. The CDR3 is made up of 12 amino acids. CDR3 nucleotide sequence: TGTGCCAGCAGTACAGGGATCCACGAGCAGTACGTC. Protein sequence: CASSTGIHEQYV.